The next 30 T cell receptor beta chains were all read from a single sample in a study of T cells in localized non-small cell lung cancer. Using immunoSEQ multiplex PCR, the repertoire was profiled, and TCRdb retains in-frame clones only, with some absent. The sample holds some 24,000 clones, 92% seen once. Material: peripheral blood, obtained before any cancer treatment. Receptors originate from a woman aged 35-75 years with stage I lung adenocarcinoma.

DNA of the CDR3: TGCGCCAGCAGAGGTGGGGATACGCAGTATTTT. It translates to CASRGGDTQYF. The chain employs TRBV5-1 and TRBJ2-3; D not certain. This CDR3 comprises 11 residues. The ends were cut back, 5 bases at V and 6 bases at J, with 7 bases in the middle. Germline V gives CDR1 SGHRS, CDR2 YFSETQ.

The J gene is TRBJ2-2, the V gene TRBV7-9, with D maybe TRBD2 (6 bases). V was cut by 5 bases and J by 5 bases, with 6 bases left in between. Germline V gene data show CDR1 as SEHNR and CDR2 as FQNEAQ (reference sequence). The CDR3 runs 12 residues. The CDR3, as DNA: TGTGCCAGCAGCCGGGGGACCGGGGAGCTGTTTTTT. This codes for CASSRGTGELFF. Full variable domain (outside the CDR3, taken from reference TRBV7-9 and TRBJ2-2): DTGVSQNPRHKITKRGQNVTFRCDPISEHNRLYWYRQTLGQGPEFLTYFQNEAQLEKSRLLSDRFSAERPKGSFSTLEIQRTEQGDSAMYLCASSRGTGELFFGEGSRLTVL.

The chain joins TRBV5-1 to TRBJ2-5, with 7 positions matching TRBD2. V dropped 2 bases and J dropped 2; count of bases not matched to a gene: 6. The CDR3 is made up of 15 amino acids. The germline CDR1 and CDR2 sequences are SGHRS and YFSETQ. The chain's CDR3 is CASSFSPGGQETQYF. The CDR3, as DNA: TGCGCCAGCAGCTTTTCACCGGGGGGACAAGAGACCCAGTACTTC.

This clone was observed once. The chain combines TRBV21-1 with TRBJ2-7; the table assigns TRBD1, which was not confirmed against the DNA. TRBV21-1 counts as a pseudogene. The CDR3 contains 16 residues. The CDR3 sequence is CASSAPTGEFTYEQYF. The CDR3 DNA reads as TGTGCCAGCAGCGCCCCGACAGGGGAATTTACCTACGAGCAGTACTTC.

V and J are TRBV4-1 and TRBJ2-7; the D gene is possibly TRBD1 (5 bases). V lost 0 bases and J lost 3, with 12 bases in between. CDR3 size: 15 residues. Germline CDR1 and CDR2: MGHRA and YSYEKL. The CDR3 here is CASSQDGQGNYEQYF. The DNA for the CDR3 is TGCGCCAGCAGCCAAGACGGGCAGGGTAACTACGAGCAGTACTTC.

The gene calls are TRBV28 and TRBJ2-7, with D unresolved. This CDR3 is built from 14 residues. Germline values: CDR1 MDHEN, CDR2 SYDVKM. V lost 4 bases, J lost 0 bases, and 10 bases lay in between. CDR3 DNA sequence: TGTGCCAGCAGTTGGGTCGGCCCCTCCTACGAGCAGTACTTC. Its protein product is CASSWVGPSYEQYF.

J is TRBJ2-1 and V is TRBV28, with no clear D. The V and J ends lost 3 bases and 8 bases respectively, with 8 bases between them. This CDR3 contains 12 residues. Germline values: CDR1 MDHEN, CDR2 SYDVKM. The chain's CDR3 is CASSLVAYEQFF. The CDR3 nucleotides read TGTGCCAGCAGTTTGGTAGCATATGAGCAGTTCTTC.

The V and J genes are TRBV2 and TRBJ2-6; D not certain. Germline V gives CDR1 SNHLY, CDR2 FYNNEI. The CDR3 consists of 16 residues. V gave up 8 bases and J gave up 1 base, with 15 bases separating them. In DNA, the CDR3 is TGTGCCAGCTCGACCTCCCTCGTTTCTGGGGCCAACGTCCTGACTTTC. Amino acid sequence: CASSTSLVSGANVLTF.

V is TRBV10-3 and J is TRBJ2-1; TRBD2 matches 9 bases. This CDR3 is 15 amino acids long. Germline values: CDR1 ENHRY, CDR2 SYGVKD. The trim removed 8 bases at V and 7 bases at J, leaving 12 bases unmatched. The DNA for the CDR3 is TGTGCCATCGGCCCTCCTAAGCTAGCGGGAAATGAGCAGTTCTTC. This sequence encodes CAIGPPKLAGNEQFF.

The chain carries TRBV18 and TRBJ2-7; D call uncertain. Germline V gene lookup returns CDR1 KGHSH and CDR2 LQKENI. The CDR3 is 15 amino acids. The V gene lost 2 bases and the J gene lost 3 bases, with 14 bases spanning the gap. In DNA form, the CDR3 reads TGTGCCAGCTCACCAAGCCCCCCGGTACGCTACGAGCAGTACTTC. This translates into CASSPSPPVRYEQYF.

The V call is TRBV5-1, the J call TRBJ1-1; 10 nucleotides align to TRBD1. This CDR3 is 14 amino acids long. Germline V gives CDR1 SGHRS, CDR2 YFSETQ. Unmatched junction bases numbered 1, after V lost 0 bases and J lost 5 bases. This CDR3 is CASSLEDRGTEAFF. CDR3 nucleotide sequence: TGCGCCAGCAGCTTGGAGGACAGGGGGACTGAAGCTTTCTTT.

The chain is built from TRBV6-6 and TRBJ2-2; possible D gene TRBD1, 6 bases. V lost 6 bases and J lost 5, with 16 bases in between. The CDR3 is 15 amino acids. Germline CDR1 reads MNHNY; CDR2 reads SVGAGI (reference sequence). The CDR3 DNA is TGTGCCAGCAGGGGAACAGGACAGCAGACCGGGGAGCTGTTTTTT. Encoded protein: CASRGTGQQTGELFF.

The rearrangement joins TRBV10-3 to TRBJ2-7; D possibly corresponds to TRBD2 (5 bases). The length of the CDR3 is 13 residues. Trimming cost V 6 bases and J 6 bases, with 15 bases left between them. Germline V gives CDR1 ENHRY, CDR2 SYGVKD. The CDR3 region is CAIRDSTGSEQYF. As DNA, the CDR3 is TGTGCCATCAGGGACTCCACGGGGTCCGAGCAGTACTTC.

This rearrangement joins TRBV2 to TRBJ2-7, with a weak D call TRBD1 (5 bases). CDR3 length: 12 amino acids. The V end lost 8 bases, the J end lost 6 bases, and 14 bases lay between the germline ends. The V gene's germline CDR1 is SNHLY and CDR2 FYNNEI. Written as DNA, the CDR3 is TGTGCCAGCCAGGGTTTTGGGTTCGAGCAGTACTTC. Protein sequence: CASQGFGFEQYF.

The chain links TRBV27 to TRBJ2-7; D is perhaps TRBD1 (6 bases). This CDR3 is built from 13 residues. CDR1 and CDR2 from the germline V gene are MNHEY and SMNVEV (reference sequence). V was clipped by 6 bases and J by 2 bases, with 11 bases between them. The CDR3 sequence: CASRYRAPYEQYF. CDR3 in DNA: TGTGCCAGCAGATACAGGGCCCCCTACGAGCAGTACTTC.

The CDR3 sequence: CASSWHTPRTDTEAFF. CDR3 DNA sequence: TGTGCCAGCAGTTGGCATACCCCTAGGACTGACACTGAAGCTTTCTTT. V is TRBV6-5 and J is TRBJ1-1; D ambiguous. Germline CDR1 MNHEY, CDR2 SVGAGI. With 4 bases removed from V and 3 bases from J, the gap between germline ends came to 18 bases. This CDR3 is built from 16 residues.

The chain carries TRBV28 and TRBJ2-5; weak D call: TRBD1 (5 bases). The end of the DNA is better explained by TRBJ2-7, so the J call may be wrong. CDR1 and CDR2 (germline): MDHEN, SYDVKM. The CDR3 is made up of 13 amino acids. The CDR3 loop is CASTRRGHYEQYF. CDR3 coding DNA: TGTGCCAGCACCCGAAGGGGCCACTACGAGCAGTACTTC.

The V call is TRBV27, the J call TRBJ2-1, with D hard to call. The CDR3 has 17 amino acids. The germline gives CDR1 MNHEY, CDR2 SMNVEV (reference sequence). V lost 2 bases, J lost 7 bases, and 21 bases lay in between. The CDR3, as DNA: TGTGCCAGCAGTTTAATCCCGCCGGGCTCCCCAAAGAATGAGCAGTTCTTC. This sequence encodes CASSLIPPGSPKNEQFF.

V is TRBV19 and J is TRBJ1-5; D is unresolved. CDR1 and CDR2 from the germline V gene are LNHDA and SQIVND (reference sequence). The CDR3 extends over 13 amino acids. V shed 2 bases and J shed 7 bases, with 9 bases lying between them. CDR3 DNA sequence: TGTGCCAGTAGTATATCGGGGAGCCAGCCCCAGCATTTT. Translation gives CASSISGSQPQHF.

V usage is TRBV5-1 and J usage is TRBJ2-7; D may be TRBD1 (5 bases). V lost 4 bases to trimming and J lost 3 bases, with 11 bases between them. The CDR3 is made up of 13 amino acids. Germline CDR1 SGHRS, CDR2 YFSETQ. The CDR3 DNA reads as TGCGCCAGCAGCCTGTTGCAGGGCTACGAGCAGTACTTC. Translating it yields CASSLLQGYEQYF.

This chain's CDR3 is CASSTQRLAGTYNEQFF. CDR3 in DNA: TGCGCCAGCAGCACCCAAAGACTAGCGGGGACCTACAATGAGCAGTTCTTC. This rearrangement joins TRBV4-1 to TRBJ2-1; 11 bases line up with TRBD2. This CDR3 is built from 17 residues. Germline lookup yields CDR1 MGHRA and CDR2 YSYEKL. V shed 5 bases, J shed 2 bases, and the junction held 8 bases outside the gene matches.

The rearrangement joins TRBV29-1 to TRBJ2-1, with D tentatively TRBD2 (5 bases). This CDR3 has 15 amino acids. The ends were cut back, 1 base at V and 4 bases at J, with 14 bases in the middle. Germline CDR1 and CDR2: SQVTM and ANQGSEA. The CDR3, as DNA: TGCAGCGTTGAAGCCCCCGGGGTGACTTACAATGAGCAGTTCTTC. This gives the protein CSVEAPGVTYNEQFF.

This chain uses TRBV5-1 with TRBJ1-1, with no clear D. CDR1 SGHRS and CDR2 YFSETQ come from the germline V gene. This CDR3 is 12 amino acids long. V was clipped by 5 bases and J by 2 bases, with 7 bases between them. The CDR3 here is CASRNSNTEAFF. DNA of the CDR3: TGCGCCAGCAGGAACTCAAACACTGAAGCTTTCTTT.

The chain carries TRBV6-6 and TRBJ1-2; 9 nucleotides align to TRBD1. Trimming took 5 bases from V and 5 from J; bases not matched to a gene: 3. The CDR3 totals 13 residues. Germline values: CDR1 MNHNY, CDR2 SVGAGI (reference sequence). The CDR3 region has the DNA TGTGCCAGCAGTCGGACAGGGGAGTATGGCTACACCTTC. It yields the protein CASSRTGEYGYTF.

This clone came up once. J is TRBJ2-1 and V is TRBV28; TRBD2 matches at 15 bases. The CDR3 spans 19 residues. The V segment lost 6 bases and the J segment 3 bases; nucleotides outside the gene matches: 12. Germline V gene lookup returns CDR1 MDHEN and CDR2 SYDVKM. The DNA of the CDR3 is TGTGCCAGCAGACGCGGGACTAGCGGGAGGTGGACGAACTACAATGAGCAGTTCTTC. Its translation: CASRRGTSGRWTNYNEQFF.

The genes are TRBV30 and TRBJ2-3; TRBD1 agrees at 7 bases. The CDR3 length is 13 residues. In germline, CDR1 is GTSNPN, CDR2 SVGIG (reference sequence). The CDR3 sequence is CALRTGATDTQYF. The CDR3 DNA reads as TGTGCTCTACGCACAGGGGCCACAGATACGCAGTATTTT.

V gene TRBV29-1 combines with J gene TRBJ2-3; D is possibly TRBD1 or TRBD2 (5 bases each). This CDR3 region has 14 residues. The germline CDR1 and CDR2 sequences are SQVTM and ANQGSEA. The V gene lost 7 bases and the J gene lost 1 base, with 15 bases spanning the gap. The CDR3 here is CSAQRGSGTDTQYF. The CDR3 nucleotides read TGCAGCGCCCAGAGGGGTAGTGGCACAGATACGCAGTATTTT.

CDR3 nucleotides: TGTGCCAGCAGTCTTACCAATCAGCCCCAGCATTTT. Translating it yields CASSLTNQPQHF. The chain links TRBV28 to TRBJ1-5; D call uncertain. Trimming stripped 5 bases from V and 3 bases from J, with 5 bases between. The CDR3 has 12 residues. The germline V gene has CDR1 MDHEN and CDR2 SYDVKM.

The V gene is TRBV10-1, the J gene TRBJ2-7, with unresolved D. Germline CDR1 WNHNN, CDR2 SYGVQD (reference sequence). This CDR3 region has 14 residues. The ends were cut back, 0 bases at V and 3 bases at J, with 9 bases in the middle. CDR3 residues: CASSESGRNYEQYF. The DNA of the CDR3 is TGCGCCAGCAGTGAGTCAGGGCGCAACTACGAGCAGTACTTC.

For the CDR3, the DNA is TGTGCCAGCAGCAAGGGGACCGTATTGGGGGAAAAACTGTTTTTT. This encodes CASSKGTVLGEKLFF. The rearrangement joins TRBV21-1 to TRBJ1-4. TRBV21-1 is annotated as a pseudogene. The CDR3 has 15 amino acids.